These T cell receptor beta chains were read from a single sample in a study of blood T cell repertoires in COVID-19. Method: immunoSEQ multiplex PCR; TCRdb's copy keeps in-frame clones and lacks some. The sample records 250,000 to 300,000 clones, 80% to 95% being singletons. The material sequenced was PBMCs or T cells enriched from blood (not recorded which). The receptors here all came from a woman in her 30s who had recovered from COVID-19. CDR3s include the opening cysteine and the closing phenylalanine or tryptophan. D genes are given only for firm matches. Clone size is stated in some rows and not others, as once, few, many or a class when expanded.

clone_size	v_call	d_call	j_call	cdr3_nt	cdr3_aa
.	TRBV24-1	TRBD1	TRBJ1-2	TGTGCCACCAGTGACCCGGGACAGGACTATGGCTACACCTTC	CATSDPGQDYGYTF
.	TRBV3-1/TRBV3-2	TRBD2	TRBJ2-3	TGTGCCAGCAGGCTCGGCCTAGCGGGAGGTGAAGGCACAGATACGCAGTATTTT	CASRLGLAGGEGTDTQYF
.	TRBV20-1	TRBD1	TRBJ1-4	TGCAGTGCTAGTGTTCCACAGGGGAATTATGAAAAACTGTTTTTT	CSASVPQGNYEKLFF
.	TRBV19	.	TRBJ2-1	TGTGCCAGTAGTATAGAGCAGGGAAGAGACAATGAGCAGTTCTTC	CASSIEQGRDNEQFF
.	TRBV7-2	.	TRBJ2-1	TGTGCCAGCAGCCCAGAGGGCTCGTGGAACAATGAGCAGTTCTTC	CASSPEGSWNNEQFF
.	TRBV18	TRBD1	TRBJ1-3	TGTGCCAGCTCTCCGGGGGACAGCCATTCCTCTGGAAACACCATATATTTT	CASSPGDSHSSGNTIYF
once	TRBV27	.	TRBJ1-4	TGTGCCAGCAGGCCTACGGGGGTGGAAAAACTGTTTTTT	CASRPTGVEKLFF
.	TRBV6-6	TRBD1	TRBJ2-7	TGTGCCAGCAGCTCGAAGGGGGCGCCCCTCCTGGGGGAGCAGTACTTC	CASSSKGAPLLGEQYF
.	TRBV19	.	TRBJ2-4	TGTGCCAGTAGCCTCTTGGAGGGTCACATTCAGTACTTC	CASSLLEGHIQYF
.	TRBV19	TRBD2	TRBJ2-1	TGTGCCAGTAGTTCGGGGGAGGGGTCTGGAGAGCAGTTCTTC	CASSSGEGSGEQFF
.	TRBV5-6	.	TRBJ2-4	TGTGCCAGCAGCTTGACAGGGACGGACATTCAGTACTTC	CASSLTGTDIQYF
.	TRBV29-1	TRBD1	TRBJ2-2	TGCAGCGTCCTAAGGGCGGCATTCTCGACAGGGCGGAACACCGGGGAGCTGTTTTTT	CSVLRAAFSTGRNTGELFF
.	TRBV7-6	.	TRBJ2-5	TGTGCCAGCAGCTTCAGGGAGACCCAGTACTTC	CASSFRETQYF
.	TRBV28	.	TRBJ1-5	TGTGCCAGCAATATCAGGGTGCGCAATCAGCCCCAGCATTTT	CASNIRVRNQPQHF
.	TRBV5-6	.	TRBJ1-6	TGTGCCAGCAGCTTGGGGAGGCTAACAACCCTCCACTTT	CASSLGRLTTLHF
.	TRBV2	.	TRBJ2-7	TGTGCCAGCCATATTTTGAGCTCCTACGAGCAGTACTTC	CASHILSSYEQYF
.	TRBV5-1	TRBD1	TRBJ2-5	TGCGCCAGCAGCTCGACCGGGACAGAAGAGACCCAGTACTTC	CASSSTGTEETQYF
few	TRBV11-2	TRBD1	TRBJ2-3	TGTGCCAGCAGCCGAGGGGGCGCAGATACGCAGTATTTT	CASSRGGADTQYF
.	TRBV27	.	TRBJ1-6	TGTGCCAGCAGCAGACAGAATTCACCCCTCCACTTT	CASSRQNSPLHF
once	TRBV10-3	TRBD2	TRBJ2-1	TGTGCCATCAGTGAGTCTAGACTAGCGGGAGAACATGAGCAGTTCTTC	CAISESRLAGEHEQFF
.	TRBV9	.	TRBJ2-7	TGTGCCAGCAGGTCGGAACAGGAGAGCTCTTACGAGCAGTACTTC	CASRSEQESSYEQYF
.	TRBV29-1	TRBD2	TRBJ2-5	TGCAGCGTTCAACTAGCGGGAGGCTTACAAGAGACCCAGTACTTC	CSVQLAGGLQETQYF
.	TRBV7-2	.	TRBJ2-1	TGTGCCAGCAGCCAACTCTCTGAGCAGTTCTTC	CASSQLSEQFF
.	TRBV7-9	.	TRBJ2-1	TGTGCCAGCAGCTCGGACAGTAACAATGAGCAGTTCTTC	CASSSDSNNEQFF
.	TRBV28	.	TRBJ2-7	TGTGCCAGCAGAGGGCGGGACAGTACCTACGAGCAGTACTTC	CASRGRDSTYEQYF